These T cell receptor beta chains were read from a single sample in a study of beta chain features in type 1 diabetes. Some clones are missing from TCRdb's copy, which holds only in-frame ones; the method was immunoSEQ multiplex PCR. The sample holds 240,000 or so clones, 20% seen once. The source material was naive CD4+ T cells from blood. These receptors were taken from a woman aged 40 to 49 with type 1 diabetes. The CDR3 runs from the conserved cysteine through the conserved F or W. D genes are given only for firm matches. Clone size is shown for a subset of rows, as once, few, many or a class of expanded clone.

d_gene | abundance | j_gene | v_gene | CDR3aa | CDR3nt
NA | NA | TRBJ1-1 | TRBV28 | CASSPYVEGREAFF | TGTGCCAGCAGTCCATATGTGGAGGGGCGTGAAGCTTTCTTT
TRBD1 | NA | TRBJ2-7 | TRBV18 | CASSRDRDSEQYF | TGTGCCAGCTCACGGGACAGGGATAGCGAGCAGTACTTC
NA | NA | TRBJ2-7 | TRBV7-9 | CASSPGMREQYF | TGTGCCAGCAGCCCTGGTATGCGCGAGCAGTACTTC
TRBD2 | few | TRBJ2-7 | TRBV9 | CASSETSGKAEQYF | TGTGCCAGCAGTGAGACTAGCGGGAAGGCCGAGCAGTACTTC
TRBD2 | NA | TRBJ2-1 | TRBV7-8 | CASSLGAGTSGYNEQFF | TGTGCCAGCAGCTTAGGAGCCGGGACTAGCGGGTACAATGAGCAGTTCTTC
NA | few | TRBJ1-2 | TRBV5-1 | CASSLAGSGGYTF | TGCGCCAGCAGCTTGGCCGGGAGCGGGGGCTACACCTTC
NA | NA | TRBJ1-1 | TRBV29-1 | CSVYREWTEAFF | TGCAGCGTTTACAGGGAGTGGACTGAAGCTTTCTTT
TRBD2 | few | TRBJ2-3 | TRBV9 | CASSVMGGSPADTQYF | TGTGCCAGCAGCGTTATGGGCGGGAGCCCCGCAGATACGCAGTATTTT
NA | NA | TRBJ1-1 | TRBV30 | CAWAQGGLEAFF | TGTGCCTGGGCCCAGGGTGGCCTAGAAGCTTTCTTT
TRBD1 | NA | TRBJ2-1 | TRBV28 | CASRDQGAGNEQFF | TGTGCCAGCAGGGATCAGGGGGCAGGTAATGAGCAGTTCTTC
NA | few | TRBJ1-2 | TRBV7-2 | CASSSGDVGGYTF | TGTGCCAGCAGCTCGGGGGACGTCGGTGGCTACACCTTC
TRBD1 | NA | TRBJ2-7 | TRBV7-6 | CASSLAGQGYEQYF | TGTGCCAGCAGCTTAGCGGGACAGGGCTACGAGCAGTACTTC
NA | NA | TRBJ1-5 | TRBV4-1 | CASSQDGLQPQHF | TGCGCCAGCAGCCAAGATGGGCTTCAGCCCCAGCATTTT
TRBD2 | few | TRBJ2-3 | TRBV18 | CASSPVAGSTDTQYF | TGTGCCAGCTCACCGGTAGCGGGTAGCACAGATACGCAGTATTTT
NA | few | TRBJ2-4 | TRBV7-2 | CASSSDYLKNIQYF | TGTGCCAGCAGTTCGGACTACCTCAAAAACATTCAGTACTTC
NA | few | TRBJ2-7 | TRBV6-6 | CASRNYQSSYEQYF | TGTGCCAGCAGGAACTACCAGAGCTCCTACGAGCAGTACTTC
NA | NA | TRBJ2-6 | TRBV9 | CASSVEQAGANVLTF | TGTGCCAGCAGCGTAGAACAAGCTGGGGCCAACGTCCTGACTTTC
TRBD1 | NA | TRBJ2-2 | TRBV2 | CASRAGTGVTGELFF | TGTGCCAGCAGGGCCGGGACAGGGGTTACCGGGGAGCTGTTTTTT
NA | few | TRBJ2-7 | TRBV27 | CASSSGYEQYF | TGTGCCAGCAGTTCGGGCTACGAGCAGTACTTC
NA | few | TRBJ2-7 | TRBV21-1 | CASSTRGVFEQYF | TGTGCCAGCAGCACCAGGGGAGTGTTCGAGCAGTACTTC
NA | few | TRBJ2-3 | TRBV27 | CASSLSAATDTQYF | TGTGCCAGCAGTTTATCAGCGGCCACAGATACGCAGTATTTT
TRBD1 | few | TRBJ1-2 | TRBV9 | CASSVRIQGASEGYTF | TGTGCCAGCAGCGTCCGAATACAGGGGGCGAGCGAAGGCTACACCTTC
TRBD1 | NA | TRBJ1-2 | TRBV4-3 | CASSQEPGTGYGYTF | TGCGCCAGCAGCCAAGAACCCGGGACAGGCTATGGCTACACCTTC
NA | NA | TRBJ2-1 | TRBV9 | CASSVLSYNEQFF | TGTGCCAGCAGCGTACTCTCCTACAATGAGCAGTTCTTC
NA | few | TRBJ1-1 | TRBV14 | CASSQDGQMNTEAFF | TGTGCCAGCAGCCAAGATGGGCAGATGAACACTGAAGCTTTCTTT
TRBD1 | NA | TRBJ2-5 | TRBV5-1 | CASSPGTGVGETQYF | TGCGCCAGCAGCCCCGGGACAGGGGTCGGAGAGACCCAGTACTTC
NA | NA | TRBJ2-7 | TRBV29-1 | CSVIGAYEQYF | TGCAGCGTTATCGGAGCCTACGAGCAGTACTTC
NA | NA | TRBJ2-7 | TRBV18 | CASSPQMTDTGYEQYF | TGTGCCAGCTCACCACAAATGACGGACACAGGCTACGAGCAGTACTTC
NA | NA | TRBJ2-1 | TRBV7-3 | CASSSTNYYEQFF | TGTGCCAGCAGCTCCACTAACTACTATGAGCAGTTCTTC
NA | few | TRBJ1-5 | TRBV5-1 | CASSLGGWDQPQHF | TGCGCCAGCAGCTTGGGGGGCTGGGATCAGCCCCAGCATTTT
NA | few | TRBJ2-5 | TRBV10-3 | CAISADIPPATQYF | TGTGCCATCAGTGCGGACATCCCTCCGGCGACCCAGTACTTC
TRBD2 | NA | TRBJ2-3 | TRBV4-3 | CASSQDFAPGLGFSDTQYF | TGCGCCAGCAGCCAAGATTTTGCCCCGGGACTAGGGTTTTCGGATACGCAGTATTTT
TRBD2 | few | TRBJ2-3 | TRBV4-3 | CASSQGARGGGDTQYF | TGCGCCAGCAGCCAAGGGGCGAGGGGCGGGGGAGATACGCAGTATTTT
TRBD1 | NA | TRBJ1-1 | TRBV29-1 | CSGLQGARTEAFF | TGCAGCGGGCTACAGGGGGCCCGCACTGAAGCTTTCTTT
NA | few | TRBJ1-5 | TRBV18 | CASSPDRNQPQHF | TGTGCCAGCTCACCCGACAGGAATCAGCCCCAGCATTTT
NA | few | TRBJ1-1 | TRBV28 | CASSLHSLNTEAFF | TGTGCCAGCAGTTTACACAGCCTGAACACTGAAGCTTTCTTT
TRBD1 | few | TRBJ1-2 | TRBV30 | CAWSVRTGGGYTF | TGTGCCTGGAGTGTACGGACAGGTGGTGGCTACACCTTC
NA | NA | TRBJ1-5 | TRBV9 | CASSKGGNQPQHF | TGTGCCAGCTCTAAAGGGGGCAATCAGCCCCAGCATTTT
TRBD1 | few | TRBJ2-6 | TRBV19 | CASTLPGGSGANVLTF | TGTGCCAGTACCCTCCCAGGGGGCAGTGGGGCCAACGTCCTGACTTTC